These 9 T cell receptor beta chains came from one sample sequenced in a study of cytomegalovirus exposure and HLA in healthy donors. PCR primers comprised 60 Vbeta and 13 Jbeta primers. Libraries were prepared by immunoSEQ multiplex PCR; TCRdb keeps only in-frame clonotypes and omits some of them. The sample lists roughly 36,000 clones; 70% to 75% were seen once. Sequencing was carried out using PBMCs. Receptors originate from a man under 40 in good health and CMV-seronegative.

The V gene is TRBV6-6, the J gene TRBJ2-5, with D unclear. The V end was cut by 5 bases, the J end by 5 bases, with 6 bases between. In germline, CDR1 is MNHNY, CDR2 SVGAGI (reference sequence). The CDR3 loop spans 11 amino acids. CDR3 protein: CASSTRETQYF. The CDR3 nucleotides read TGTGCCAGCAGTACGAGGGAGACCCAGTACTTC.

CDR3 coding DNA: TGCGCCAGCAGCTTGGCCGCTAGCTACAATGAGCAGTTCTTC. It codes for CASSLAASYNEQFF. The chain is built from TRBV5-1 and TRBJ2-1; D gene ambiguous. CDR1 SGHRS and CDR2 YFSETQ come from the germline V gene. The length of the CDR3 is 14 residues. Deletions cut 0 bases from V and 3 bases from J, with 7 bases between. Drawing the rest from reference TRBV5-1 and TRBJ2-1, the complete variable domain is KAGVTQTPRYLIKTRGQQVTLSCSPISGHRSVSWYQQTPGQGLQFLFEYFSETQRNKGNFPGRFSGRQFSNSRSEMNVSTLELGDSALYLCASSLAASYNEQFFGPGTRLTVL.

V and J are TRBV5-1 and TRBJ2-5; 8 bases map to TRBD2. Trimming removed 2 bases from V and 4 bases from J; junction bases left unmatched: 4. Germline lookup yields CDR1 SGHRS and CDR2 YFSETQ. The CDR3 covers 14 residues. The DNA for the CDR3 is TGCGCCAGCAGCTTAGGACTAGCCCCAGAGACCCAGTACTTC. It encodes CASSLGLAPETQYF.

The chain carries TRBV18 and TRBJ2-5, with TRBD2 identical over 7 bases. Germline assignment: CDR1 KGHSH and CDR2 LQKENI. The V segment lost 3 bases and the J segment 5 bases; nucleotides outside the gene matches: 3. This CDR3 comprises 13 residues. The CDR3 reads CASSPSGGETQYF. The CDR3 DNA sequence: TGTGCCAGCTCACCGTCCGGGGGGGAGACCCAGTACTTC.

About this clone itself: Distinct nucleotide sequences in the sample also encode this CDR3. V gene TRBV6-6 combines with J gene TRBJ1-2; D is possibly TRBD1 (5 bases). V shed 6 bases and J shed 0 bases, with 17 bases lying between them. Germline CDR1 reads MNHNY; CDR2 reads SVGAGI (reference sequence). The CDR3 is made up of 16 amino acids. The CDR3 DNA follows: TGTGCCAGCAGGTTACAAGGGACTACAGCTAACTATGGCTACACCTTC. Protein product: CASRLQGTTANYGYTF.

This sequence joins TRBV2 and TRBJ1-1, with 9 bases aligning to TRBD1. CDR3 size: 14 residues. V was clipped by 6 bases and J by 0 bases; unmatched bases: 2. Looked up from germline, CDR1 is SNHLY and CDR2 is FYNNEI. CDR3 in DNA: TGTGCCAGCAGAACAGGGGGCGTGAACACTGAAGCTTTCTTT. Its protein product is CASRTGGVNTEAFF.

V usage is TRBV10-3 and J usage is TRBJ2-2; 9 bases line up with TRBD1. The trim removed 6 bases at V and 4 bases at J, leaving 3 bases unmatched. From germline, CDR1 is ENHRY and CDR2 SYGVKD. This CDR3 comprises 14 residues. The CDR3 here is CAISGTGFTGELFF. The CDR3 nucleotides read TGTGCCATCAGCGGGACAGGGTTCACCGGGGAGCTGTTTTTT.

The chain has TRBV6-5 and TRBJ1-2; TRBD1 might be the D (5 bases). Germline V lookup: CDR1 MNHEY, CDR2 SVGAGI. Trimming pared 5 bases from V and 4 bases from J, leaving 11 bases between. This CDR3 comprises 13 residues. The CDR3 spells CASSEGQGYGYTF. CDR3 coding DNA: TGTGCCAGCAGTGAAGGTCAGGGCTATGGCTACACCTTC.

The CDR3 here is CATSRGIEPETQYF. The CDR3 DNA sequence: TGTGCCACCAGCAGAGGAATAGAGCCAGAGACCCAGTACTTC. The J gene is TRBJ2-5, the V gene TRBV15; no reliable D call. Between the trimmed V and J ends, which lost 1 base and 4 bases, there was a span of 10 bases. Germline lookup yields CDR1 LNHNV and CDR2 YYDKDF (reference sequence). The CDR3 runs 14 residues.